These 24 T cell receptor beta chains came from one sample sequenced in a study of memory CD8 T cells in hepatitis C reinfection. The time point: pre-reinfection, 55 to 20 weeks before reinfection detection. Sorted cells were sequenced directly ex vivo without any in vitro expansion. The method was immunoSEQ multiplex PCR; TCRdb's version includes in-frame clones alone and lacks a portion of them. The table shows approximately 52,000 clones, with nearly 90% occurring only once. Sequenced sample: naive CD8+ T cells sorted from blood. Receptors originate from a man between 18 and 29 years old with hepatitis C virus infection.

This clone has only one observation. This chain links TRBV4-1 with TRBJ2-1, with 11 bases lining up with TRBD2. J gave up 9 bases and V 4 bases, and 5 bases lay outside the gene matches. The CDR3 sequence is 14 residues long. Germline CDR1 MGHRA, CDR2 YSYEKL. The DNA of the CDR3 is TGCGCCAGCAGCCCGGCTAGCGGGGGGCCTGAGCAGTTCTTC. Its translation is CASSPASGGPEQFF.

The chain recombines TRBV13 with TRBJ1-4; possibly TRBD1 for D (6 bases). The CDR3 runs to 15 residues. V was cut by 3 bases and J by 12 bases, with 20 bases left in between. Germline V CDR1 and CDR2: PRHDT, FYEKMQ (reference sequence). CDR3 DNA sequence: TGTGCCAGCAGCTTCGGGGGGGGCGCAGGGAGCGAACTGTTTTTT. Translated, it gives CASSFGGGAGSELFF.

V and J are TRBV27 and TRBJ1-2, with 9 nucleotides matching TRBD1. V lost 5 bases and J lost 7; bases outside the gene matches: 11. The CDR3 runs 15 residues. Germline V gene data show CDR1 as MNHEY and CDR2 as SMNVEV (reference sequence). Here the CDR3 DNA reads TGTGCCAGCAGTCCTGGGACAGGGAGAAATTCTGGCTACACCTTC. Protein sequence: CASSPGTGRNSGYTF.

This chain uses TRBV4-2 with TRBJ2-7; TRBD2 agrees at 8 bases. The V and J ends lost 6 bases and 3 bases, in that order; junction bases with no gene match: 13. CDR1 and CDR2 (germline): LGHNA, YNFKEQ. This CDR3 contains 16 residues. CDR3 bases: TGTGCCAGCAGTCCGGCGAGTAGCGGGACTTACTACGAGCAGTACTTC. It encodes CASSPASSGTYYEQYF.

V is TRBV19 and J is TRBJ2-1; 7 nucleotides match TRBD2. The germline CDR1 and CDR2 sequences are LNHDA and SQIVND (reference sequence). Losses at the gene ends were 5 bases for V and 2 bases for J; bases not matched to a gene: 6. This CDR3 spans 15 amino acids. The CDR3 DNA reads TGTGCCAGTAGTCCGGGCGGGGGAACCTACAATGAGCAGTTCTTC. Its protein is CASSPGGGTYNEQFF.

The V and J genes are TRBV19 and TRBJ2-7, with D tentatively TRBD2 (5 bases). This CDR3 is 13 amino acids long. Trimming pared 5 bases from V and 3 bases from J, leaving 11 bases between. Germline CDR1 and CDR2: LNHDA and SQIVND (reference sequence). CDR3 coding DNA: TGTGCCAGTAGTGAACGGGGAGTCTACGAGCAGTACTTC. Amino acid sequence: CASSERGVYEQYF.

V usage is TRBV5-6 and J usage is TRBJ1-1; D is uncertain. The CDR3 loop spans 17 amino acids. The V gene lost 0 bases and the J gene lost 0 bases, with 15 bases spanning the gap. Germline V gene sequence: CDR1 SGHDT, CDR2 YYEEEE. DNA of the CDR3: TGTGCCAGCAGCTTGGCGTTTTCGGGGTTGATGAACACTGAAGCTTTCTTT. Protein product: CASSLAFSGLMNTEAFF.

The chain carries TRBV7-2 and TRBJ2-1; D is unresolved. Germline-derived CDR1 and CDR2 are SGHTA and FQGNSA. The CDR3 is 14 amino acids. Trimming cost V 3 bases and J 1 base, with 7 bases left between them. CDR3 loop: CASSLPSSYNEQFF. CDR3 sequence (DNA): TGTGCCAGCAGCTTGCCCAGTTCCTACAATGAGCAGTTCTTC.

The chain has TRBV19 and TRBJ1-5; TRBD1 agrees at 8 bases. CDR3 length: 14 residues. CDR1 is LNHDA, CDR2 SQIVND, per germline (reference sequence). J gave up 7 bases and V 6 bases, and 8 bases lay outside the gene matches. The CDR3 DNA is TGTGCCAGTAGCGACGCAGGGGGCGAGCAGCCCCAGCATTTT. Translating it yields CASSDAGGEQPQHF.

The chain carries TRBV5-1 and TRBJ1-1, with D perhaps matching TRBD1 (6 bases). V was cut by 0 bases and J by 4 bases, with 13 bases left in between. The CDR3 length is 15 residues. Germline CDR1 is SGHRS and CDR2 is YFSETQ. The CDR3 sequence: CASSLVGAEGTEAFF. As DNA, the CDR3 is TGCGCCAGCAGCTTGGTGGGGGCTGAAGGCACTGAAGCTTTCTTT.

This rearrangement joins TRBV5-1 to TRBJ2-7; TRBD2 aligns across 7 bases. The CDR3 sequence is 16 residues long. The junction had 15 bases not matched to a gene; V was cut back by 2 bases and J by 7 bases. Germline CDR1 and CDR2: SGHRS and YFSETQ. The CDR3 is CASSFTPLASNGEQYF. The CDR3 nucleotides are TGCGCCAGCAGCTTCACCCCACTAGCGTCTAATGGGGAGCAGTACTTC. Full variable domain (outside the CDR3, taken from reference TRBV5-1 and TRBJ2-7): KAGVTQTPRYLIKTRGQQVTLSCSPISGHRSVSWYQQTPGQGLQFLFEYFSETQRNKGNFPGRFSGRQFSNSRSEMNVSTLELGDSALYLCASSFTPLASNGEQYFGPGTRLTVT.

V usage is TRBV5-1 and J usage is TRBJ2-3; 12 nucleotides match TRBD2. The CDR3 runs to 17 residues. The V gene end was trimmed by 1 base and the J gene end by 1 base; junction bases not matched to a gene: 4. Per germline, CDR1 SGHRS and CDR2 YFSETQ. The CDR3 sequence is CASSLIGLAGCTDTQYF. The CDR3 nucleotides are TGCGCCAGCAGCTTGATTGGACTAGCGGGGTGCACAGATACGCAGTATTTT.

The rearrangement uses TRBV2 and TRBJ2-1; the D gene is possibly TRBD2 (6 bases). With 7 bases removed from V and 5 bases from J, the gap between germline ends came to 15 bases. The germline V gene has CDR1 SNHLY and CDR2 FYNNEI. CDR3 length: 14 residues. CDR3 protein: CASIRDSTHNEQFF. The CDR3 nucleotides are TGTGCCAGCATTCGGGACTCGACACACAATGAGCAGTTCTTC.

The chain links TRBV6-6 to TRBJ2-5, with TRBD2 identical over 7 bases. The CDR3 has 14 residues. CDR1 MNHNY and CDR2 SVGAGI come from the germline V gene (reference sequence). V lost 0 bases to trimming and J lost 5 bases; unmatched junction nucleotides: 3. The CDR3 reads CASSYSWGGETQYF. The CDR3 coding sequence is TGTGCCAGCAGTTACTCGTGGGGAGGGGAGACCCAGTACTTC.

This clone was recorded once. The chain joins TRBV19 to TRBJ2-2; TRBD1 aligns across 7 bases. The CDR3 is 14 residues long. CDR1 and CDR2 from the germline V gene are LNHDA and SQIVND (reference sequence). V shed 8 bases, J shed 2 bases, and the junction held 5 bases outside the gene matches. CDR3 amino acids: CASGWTGNTGELFF. In DNA, the CDR3 is TGTGCCAGTGGCTGGACAGGCAACACCGGGGAGCTGTTTTTT.

In its sample, this clone was seen a few times. V is TRBV10-2 and J is TRBJ1-1, with D uncertain. CDR1 WSHSY and CDR2 SAAADI come from the germline V gene. This CDR3 has 14 residues. Trimming removed 3 bases at V and 4 bases at J, with 12 bases between. CDR3 amino acids: CASSDQLWATEAFF. The CDR3 DNA is TGCGCCAGCAGTGATCAGCTTTGGGCCACTGAAGCTTTCTTT.

CDR3 protein: CASSLQGSYEQYF. For the CDR3, the DNA is TGTGCCAGCAGTTTACAGGGTTCCTACGAGCAGTACTTC. The V call is TRBV28, the J call TRBJ2-7, with a possible D match to TRBD1 (5 bases). Germline V lookup: CDR1 MDHEN, CDR2 SYDVKM. V lost 2 bases, J lost 1 base, and 6 bases lay in between. This CDR3 comprises 13 residues.

The V and J genes are TRBV6-5 and TRBJ2-1, with a tentative D call TRBD1 (6 bases). The CDR3 is 13 residues long. CDR1 is MNHEY, CDR2 SVGAGI, per germline. V dropped 8 bases and J dropped 2 bases, with 10 bases sitting between them. CDR3 in amino acids: CASRDTAYNEQFF. DNA for the CDR3: TGTGCCAGCCGGGACACCGCCTACAATGAGCAGTTCTTC.

The chain combines TRBV27 with TRBJ1-2; D ambiguous. The CDR3 is 15 residues long. Trimming shortened V by 3 bases and J by 1 base, and 12 bases separated the two germline ends. Germline V gene data show CDR1 as MNHEY and CDR2 as SMNVEV (reference sequence). In nucleotides, the CDR3 is TGTGCCAGCAGTTTTAGCCCTGTATTTAACTATGGCTACACCTTC. Protein product: CASSFSPVFNYGYTF.

This clone was seen only a few times. The rearrangement joins TRBV19 to TRBJ1-4; 7 positions agree with TRBD1. V gave up 3 bases and J gave up 5 bases; unmatched junction bases: 9. The length of the CDR3 is 16 residues. Germline values: CDR1 LNHDA, CDR2 SQIVND (reference sequence). The CDR3 DNA reads TGTGCCAGTAGTATTCCCGCCGGGACAGAGAATGAAAAACTGTTTTTT. Its translation: CASSIPAGTENEKLFF.

This chain links TRBV5-4 with TRBJ2-2, with D perhaps TRBD2 (5 bases). Germline V lookup: CDR1 SGHNT, CDR2 YYREEE (reference sequence). Trimming pared 0 bases from V and 6 bases from J, leaving 12 bases between. CDR3 size: 15 residues. CDR3 bases: TGTGCCAGCAGCTTGGGAGGGTCGGGTCCCGGGGAGCTGTTTTTT. Translating it yields CASSLGGSGPGELFF.

This clone was detected a few times. Other DNA sequences in this sample translate to the same CDR3. The chain joins TRBV19 to TRBJ1-5; a possible D gene is TRBD1 (5 bases). Germline V gene lookup returns CDR1 LNHDA and CDR2 SQIVND (reference sequence). The ends were cut back, 1 base at V and 4 bases at J, with 11 bases in the middle. The CDR3 contains 15 residues. The CDR3 reads CASSIGQGGNQPQHF. The CDR3 region has the DNA TGTGCCAGTAGTATAGGTCAGGGAGGGAATCAGCCCCAGCATTTT.

The V call is TRBV6-5, the J call TRBJ1-1; D is unresolved. V was clipped by 8 bases and J by 5 bases, with 9 bases between them. This CDR3 is 11 amino acids long. CDR1 MNHEY and CDR2 SVGAGI come from the germline V gene. CDR3 amino acids: CASGEPTEAFF. The CDR3, as DNA: TGTGCCAGCGGTGAGCCAACTGAAGCTTTCTTT.

The V call is TRBV9, the J call TRBJ2-3, with a possible D match to TRBD1 (7 bases). The CDR3 extends over 15 amino acids. The ends were cut back, 3 bases at V and 5 bases at J, with 16 bases in the middle. The germline CDR1 and CDR2 sequences are SGDLS and YYNGEE. Written as DNA, the CDR3 is TGTGCCAGCAGCGCGCGGGACAGACGCGAAGATACGCAGTATTTT. It codes for CASSARDRREDTQYF.